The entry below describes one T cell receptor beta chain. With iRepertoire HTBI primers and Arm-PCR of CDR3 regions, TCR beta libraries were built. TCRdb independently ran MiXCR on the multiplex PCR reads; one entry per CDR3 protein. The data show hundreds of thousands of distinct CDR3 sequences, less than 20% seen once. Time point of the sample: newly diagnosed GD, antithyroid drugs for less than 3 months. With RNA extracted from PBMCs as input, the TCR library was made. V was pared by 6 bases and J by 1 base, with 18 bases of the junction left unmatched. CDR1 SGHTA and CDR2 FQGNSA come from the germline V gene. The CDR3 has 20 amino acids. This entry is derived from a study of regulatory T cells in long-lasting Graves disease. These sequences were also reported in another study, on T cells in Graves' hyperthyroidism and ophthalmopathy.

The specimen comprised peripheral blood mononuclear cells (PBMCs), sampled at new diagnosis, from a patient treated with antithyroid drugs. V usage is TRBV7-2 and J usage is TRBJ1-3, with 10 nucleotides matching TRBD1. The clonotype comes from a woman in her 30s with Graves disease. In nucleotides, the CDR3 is TGTGCCAGCAGTCAGAACCGGGACAGGGGTTTAACGAGGTCTGGAAACACCATATATTTT. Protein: CASSQNRDRGLTRSGNTIYF.